This TCR beta chain was identified during a study of blood T cell repertoires in COVID-19. Authors' analysis steps: By means of reference gene primer amplification, nucleated cell counts were estimated. Assay: immunoSEQ multiplex PCR; the TCRdb copy retains only in-frame clones and omits some. The DNA gave D and trimming, while V, J and clone size come from that table. The repertoire holds 40,000 to 45,000 clones, with roughly nine tenths as singletons. The CDR3 extends over 15 amino acids. Trimming removed 1 base from V and 9 bases from J, with 16 bases in between. The V gene's germline CDR1 is MGHRA and CDR2 YSYEKL.

V is TRBV4-1 and J is TRBJ2-1; D may be TRBD2 (6 bases). Source material: peripheral blood. This TCR was sampled from a man between 45 and 60 years old with active COVID-19. The CDR3 is CASSQVETSKVEQFF. CDR3 coding DNA: TGCGCCAGCAGCCAAGTCGAGACTAGTAAAGTTGAGCAGTTCTTC.